This T cell receptor (beta chain) came from a study of cytomegalovirus exposure and HLA in healthy donors. The PCR had 60 Vbeta and 13 Jbeta primers. Using immunoSEQ multiplex PCR, the repertoire was profiled, and TCRdb retains in-frame clones only, with some absent. The sample shows 150,000 to 200,000 clones, approximately 85% of them seen only once. General study points: A later analysis showed that HLA-associated TCR beta chains had undergone more clonal expansion than equally common others.

A remark on this clone: The antigen is unknown.

Deletions cut 3 bases from V and 4 bases from J, with 12 bases between. Germline V lookup: CDR1 LNHDA, CDR2 SQIVND (reference sequence). The CDR3 sequence is 15 residues long. The chain uses TRBV19 and TRBJ2-2; TRBD1 might be the D (6 bases). This clonotype was sampled from a man aged 50 to 60 in good health and CMV-seropositive. The sample consisted of PBMCs. The CDR3 DNA reads as TGTGCCAGTAGTATTCAGGGGCGAAGCACCGGGGAGCTGTTTTTT. This encodes CASSIQGRSTGELFF. Supplemented by reference TRBV19 and TRBJ2-2, the full variable domain reads DGGITQSPKYLFRKEGQNVTLSCEQNLNHDAMYWYRQDPGQGLRLIYYSQIVNDFQKGDIAEGYSVSREKKESFPLTVTSAQKNPTAFYLCASSIQGRSTGELFFGEGSRLTVL.